Each of the 30 T cell receptor beta chains below was sequenced from the same sample in a study of blood T cell repertoires in COVID-19. Data came from immunoSEQ multiplex PCR; TCRdb stores just in-frame clones and leaves some out. The data contain approximately 280,000 clones, approximately 78% of them singletons. Sequenced: PBMCs or T cells enriched from blood (not recorded which). The receptors originated from a man aged 35-49 years who had been exposed to COVID-19.

The CDR3 bases are TGTGCCAGCAGTTACTCCGGGACAGGGTTTTACGAGCAGTACTTC. This gives the protein CASSYSGTGFYEQYF. The J gene is TRBJ2-7, the V gene TRBV6-5; TRBD1 matches at 9 bases. The CDR3 has 15 residues. Unmatched junction bases numbered 4, after V lost 0 bases and J lost 4 bases. In germline, CDR1 is MNHEY, CDR2 SVGAGI.

The chain employs TRBV6-2 or TRBV6-3 and TRBJ2-7; D possibly corresponds to TRBD1 (5 bases). This CDR3 has 16 residues. Germline loops: CDR1 MNHEY, CDR2 SVGEGT. Trimming took 0 bases from V and 5 from J, leaving 17 bases between them. The CDR3 loop reads CASSYSQGKGFDEQYF. The CDR3 DNA reads TGTGCCAGCAGTTACTCTCAGGGTAAAGGGTTCGACGAGCAGTACTTC.

The V and J genes are TRBV6-5 and TRBJ2-1; 10 positions match TRBD1. This CDR3 comprises 15 residues. From germline, CDR1 is MNHEY and CDR2 SVGAGI. V dropped 10 bases and J dropped 16; count of bases not matched to a gene: 22. Written as DNA, the CDR3 is TGTGCCACTTATGAGACAGGGGGCGTCCGTGGGGGTTATTTCTTC. This sequence encodes CATYETGGVRGGYFF.

This rearrangement joins TRBV4-1 to TRBJ2-1; D is possibly TRBD2 (6 bases). Looked up from germline, CDR1 is MGHRA and CDR2 is YSYEKL. This CDR3 spans 15 amino acids. V gave up 1 base and J gave up 8 bases, with 15 bases separating them. In DNA, the CDR3 is TGCGCCAGCAGCCAAGTTGTACTAGCCCGAGATGAGCAGTTCTTC. The encoded protein is CASSQVVLARDEQFF.

V usage is TRBV19 and J usage is TRBJ1-1; weak D call: TRBD1 (5 bases). This CDR3 spans 19 amino acids. Trimming stripped 1 base from V and 3 bases from J, with 24 bases between. Germline lookup yields CDR1 LNHDA and CDR2 SQIVND (reference sequence). CDR3 region: CASSIAVRLVRGLYTEAFF. Written as DNA, the CDR3 is TGTGCCAGTAGTATAGCTGTCCGGCTGGTTCGGGGGTTATACACTGAAGCTTTCTTT.

The chain employs TRBV23-1 and TRBJ2-7; possibly TRBD1 for D (6 bases). TRBV23-1 is marked as an open reading frame, function uncertain. CDR3 length equals 12 residues. Trimming shortened V by 3 bases and J by 6 bases, and 9 bases separated the two germline ends. The CDR3 here is CASSQGRGEQYF. In DNA, the CDR3 is TGCGCCAGCAGTCAGGGCAGGGGCGAGCAGTACTTC.

As concerns this clone: In the same sample, other DNA sequences code for this CDR3. This chain links TRBV5-6 with TRBJ1-1, with D possibly TRBD1 on 5 matching bases. The germline V and J ends were trimmed by 1 base and 0 bases, with 7 bases remaining between them. The CDR3 extends over 14 amino acids. The V gene's germline CDR1 is SGHDT and CDR2 YYEEEE. CDR3 DNA sequence: TGTGCCAGCAGCTTGAGGGGTCTGAACACTGAAGCTTTCTTT. It yields the protein CASSLRGLNTEAFF. Complete variable domain (other parts from reference TRBV5-6 and TRBJ1-1): DAGVTQSPTHLIKTRGQQVTLRCSPKSGHDTVSWYQQALGQGPQFIFQYYEEEERQRGNFPDRFSGHQFPNYSSELNVNALLLGDSALYLCASSLRGLNTEAFFGQGTRLTVV.

The chain combines TRBV5-8 with TRBJ2-7; a weak D match, TRBD2 (6 bases). Germline V gene sequence: CDR1 SGHTS, CDR2 YDEGEE. The CDR3 totals 13 residues. Trimming pared 4 bases from V and 7 bases from J, leaving 15 bases between. The CDR3 protein is CASSTGLPGEQYF. The CDR3 DNA follows: TGTGCCAGCAGCACGGGACTCCCTGGGGAGCAGTACTTC.

This clone was seen a handful of times. The chain recombines TRBV5-1 with TRBJ2-1; D is perhaps TRBD1 (5 bases). This CDR3 has 15 amino acids. The germline V and J ends were trimmed by 1 base and 2 bases, with 10 bases remaining between them. CDR1 SGHRS and CDR2 YFSETQ come from the germline V gene. The CDR3 protein is CASSLSQGPYNEQFF. CDR3 DNA: TGCGCCAGCAGCTTGTCTCAGGGTCCCTACAATGAGCAGTTCTTC.

The chain couples TRBV28 to TRBJ1-2, with a possible D match to TRBD1 (5 bases). V lost 4 bases to trimming and J lost 2 bases, with 14 bases between them. This CDR3 region has 15 residues. Looked up from germline, CDR1 is MDHEN and CDR2 is SYDVKM. CDR3 in amino acids: CASSSQGANNYGYTF. DNA for the CDR3: TGTGCCAGCAGTTCCCAAGGGGCTAACAACTATGGCTACACCTTC.

V is TRBV7-9 and J is TRBJ1-6; 7 nucleotides match TRBD1. V gave up 5 bases and J gave up 9 bases; unmatched junction bases: 10. Germline values: CDR1 SEHNR, CDR2 FQNEAQ (reference sequence). The CDR3 is made up of 15 amino acids. The CDR3 is CASSQGSGGSSPLHF. The DNA for the CDR3 is TGTGCCAGCAGCCAGGGGTCAGGGGGTAGTTCACCCCTCCACTTT.

V gene TRBV5-1 combines with J gene TRBJ1-5, with 7 bases identical to TRBD1. The germline V gene encodes CDR1 SGHRS and CDR2 YFSETQ. The CDR3 is made up of 15 amino acids. The junction had 7 bases not matched to a gene; V was cut back by 2 bases and J by 5 bases. The CDR3 bases are TGCGCCAGCAGCTTTGAGGGACAGCCCTATCAGCCCCAGCATTTT. It translates to CASSFEGQPYQPQHF.

The chain couples TRBV11-1 to TRBJ2-7; TRBD2 is a possible D gene (5 bases). This CDR3 comprises 14 residues. Trimming cost V 5 bases and J 6 bases, with 17 bases left between them. CDR1 is SGHAT and CDR2 is FQDESV in the germline V gene (reference sequence). The CDR3: CASSPPGSLSEQYF. CDR3 nucleotide sequence: TGTGCCAGCAGCCCCCCGGGATCACTCTCCGAGCAGTACTTC.

The chain joins TRBV7-6 to TRBJ2-7, with D possibly TRBD1 on 6 matching bases. CDR1 and CDR2 from the germline V gene are SGHVS and FNYEAQ. The V end was cut by 1 base, the J end by 3 bases, with 13 bases between. The CDR3 extends over 15 amino acids. The CDR3 region has the DNA TGTGCCAGCAGCTTAGGCCGGGACAAGTTCTACGAGCAGTACTTC. Its translation: CASSLGRDKFYEQYF.

This chain joins TRBV25-1 and TRBJ2-7; TRBD2 agrees at 10 bases. Germline V gene sequence: CDR1 MGHDK, CDR2 SYGVNS. V gave up 3 bases and J gave up 2 bases; unmatched junction bases: 4. This CDR3 is built from 15 residues. The DNA for the CDR3 is TGTGCCAGCAGTGACCCCGGGACTAGCGCCTACGAGCAGTACTTC. Residues: CASSDPGTSAYEQYF.

This clone was seen a handful of times. CDR3 DNA sequence: TGTGCCAGCAACGGGGGGGGCCCCAAAGCTTTCTTT. This codes for CASNGGGPKAFF. This sequence joins TRBV12-3 or TRBV12-4 and TRBJ1-1; possibly TRBD1 for D (6 bases). V lost 7 bases, J lost 9 bases, and 15 bases lay in between. The length of the CDR3 is 12 residues.

This clone has only one observation. The gene calls are TRBV5-1 and TRBJ2-7; no clear D. CDR3 length: 12 amino acids. Trimming took 1 base from V and 4 from J, leaving 6 bases between them. Germline V gene data show CDR1 as SGHRS and CDR2 as YFSETQ. The CDR3 sequence is CASSLPGYEQYF. The CDR3 DNA follows: TGCGCCAGCAGCTTGCCAGGATACGAGCAGTACTTC. Full variable domain (outside the CDR3, taken from reference TRBV5-1 and TRBJ2-7): KAGVTQTPRYLIKTRGQQVTLSCSPISGHRSVSWYQQTPGQGLQFLFEYFSETQRNKGNFPGRFSGRQFSNSRSEMNVSTLELGDSALYLCASSLPGYEQYFGPGTRLTVT.

This chain links TRBV11-1 with TRBJ2-3; TRBD2 agrees at 9 bases. Germline V gives CDR1 SGHAT, CDR2 FQDESV (reference sequence). Trimming cost V 5 bases and J 2 bases; bases outside gene matches: 8. The length of the CDR3 is 16 residues. CDR3 amino acids: CASSPLAGITTDTQYF. DNA of the CDR3: TGTGCCAGCAGCCCTCTAGCGGGGATCACCACAGATACGCAGTATTTT.

The chain links TRBV19 to TRBJ2-5; 9 bases align to TRBD1. After removal of 2 bases from V and 2 bases from J, the junction contained 6 bases not matched to a gene. The CDR3 contains 16 residues. Germline V gene lookup returns CDR1 LNHDA and CDR2 SQIVND (reference sequence). CDR3 region: CASSILTGGTQETQYF. The CDR3 DNA reads as TGTGCCAGTAGTATACTGACAGGGGGGACTCAAGAGACCCAGTACTTC.

This clone was observed a single time. The CDR3 coding sequence is TGTGCCAGCAGCTTAGATGCCAGGGGTGGGCAGGTACCCCTCCACTTT. This translates into CASSLDARGGQVPLHF. The chain uses TRBV7-2 and TRBJ1-6; a weak D match, TRBD1 (6 bases). V lost 1 base and J 12 bases, leaving 19 bases between the germline ends. The CDR3 length is 16 residues. CDR1 SGHTA and CDR2 FQGNSA come from the germline V gene.

The rearrangement joins TRBV5-1 to TRBJ2-3; TRBD2 matches at 7 bases. Germline V gives CDR1 SGHRS, CDR2 YFSETQ. The CDR3 covers 14 residues. Unmatched junction bases numbered 7, after V lost 5 bases and J lost 4 bases. The chain's CDR3 is CASRSTSVSDTQYF. The DNA for the CDR3 is TGCGCCAGCAGGAGCACTAGCGTTTCAGATACGCAGTATTTT.

A single count supports this clone. The chain uses TRBV27 and TRBJ1-2; 9 nucleotides match TRBD1. The V segment lost 3 bases and the J segment 8 bases; nucleotides outside the gene matches: 10. CDR1 and CDR2 (germline): MNHEY, SMNVEV (reference sequence). The CDR3 extends over 15 amino acids. CDR3 DNA sequence: TGTGCCAGCAGTTTCCGTAATTGGGGACAGGGAGGCTACACCTTC. Translating it yields CASSFRNWGQGGYTF.

V usage is TRBV18 and J usage is TRBJ1-2; no clear D. There are 16 residues in the CDR3. V shed 2 bases and J shed 5 bases, with 18 bases lying between them. CDR1 and CDR2 (germline): KGHSH, LQKENI. CDR3 nucleotide sequence: TGTGCCAGCTCACCAGGGCAGGCAGCTCGGTTTTATGGCTACACCTTC. This gives the protein CASSPGQAARFYGYTF.

The chain uses TRBV6-5 and TRBJ2-1; 10 bases map to TRBD2. The CDR3 sequence is 16 residues long. The V and J ends lost 1 base and 5 bases, in that order; junction bases with no gene match: 5. From germline, CDR1 is MNHEY and CDR2 SVGAGI. The CDR3 sequence is CASSYLGLADNNEQFF. CDR3 DNA sequence: TGTGCCAGCAGTTACTTAGGACTAGCGGATAACAATGAGCAGTTCTTC.

The V and J genes are TRBV14 and TRBJ2-7; TRBD1 agrees at 8 bases. J lost 6 bases, V lost 4 bases, and 8 bases had no gene match. CDR3 length: 14 amino acids. CDR1 is SGHDN and CDR2 is FVKESK in the germline V gene. CDR3 protein: CASSPRTGHIEQYF. CDR3 in DNA: TGTGCCAGCAGCCCCCGGACAGGGCACATCGAGCAGTACTTC.

This chain joins TRBV6-1 and TRBJ2-7, with D maybe TRBD2 (7 bases). The V and J ends lost 3 bases and 7 bases respectively, with 19 bases between them. Germline CDR1 is MNHNS and CDR2 is SASEGT. The CDR3 is 15 residues long. DNA of the CDR3: TGTGCCAGCAGTGATCGTTTAGGGGGGGCGCGAGAGCAGTACTTC. As protein: CASSDRLGGAREQYF.

The CDR3 DNA follows: TGTGCCAGCAGTGCTCAACGGGTAGTCTCCTCACCCCTCCACTTT. This sequence encodes CASSAQRVVSSPLHF. The chain recombines TRBV2 with TRBJ1-6, with no clear D. The CDR3 contains 15 residues. V was pared by 4 bases and J by 10 bases, with 17 bases between. Germline CDR1 is SNHLY and CDR2 is FYNNEI. The full variable domain, with the rest looked up from reference TRBV2 and TRBJ1-6, is EPEVTQTPSHQVTQMGQEVILRCVPISNHLYFYWYRQILGQKVEFLVSFYNNEISEKSEIFDDQFSVERPDGSNFTLKIRSTKLEDSAMYFCASSAQRVVSSPLHFGNGTRLTVT.

The rearrangement links TRBV7-9 to TRBJ1-1; unclear D gene. CDR3 size: 13 residues. Germline CDR1 is SEHNR and CDR2 is FQNEAQ (reference sequence). V was trimmed by 5 bases and J by 1 base, leaving 8 bases between them. CDR3 protein: CASSVTPNTEAFF. For the CDR3, the DNA is TGTGCCAGCAGCGTCACACCGAACACTGAAGCTTTCTTT.

This chain links TRBV7-9 with TRBJ1-2; 8 nucleotides align to TRBD1. The ends lost 3 bases at V and 4 bases at J; junction bases unmatched: 4. This CDR3 contains 14 residues. CDR1 is SEHNR and CDR2 is FQNEAQ in the germline V gene (reference sequence). The CDR3 nucleotides are TGTGCCAGCAGCTTGGGACAGGCAGGCTATGGCTACACCTTC. Translated, it gives CASSLGQAGYGYTF.

This rearrangement joins TRBV10-3 to TRBJ2-2; 10 bases match TRBD2. This CDR3 is 16 amino acids long. Germline assignment: CDR1 ENHRY and CDR2 SYGVKD. V was clipped by 0 bases and J by 4 bases; unmatched bases: 2. The CDR3 DNA reads TGTGCCATCAGTGAGTCCGGACTAGCGGCCACCGGGGAGCTGTTTTTT. This translates into CAISESGLAATGELFF.